The 31 T cell receptor beta chains below were found in one sample sequenced in a study of cytomegalovirus exposure and HLA in healthy donors. PCR used 60 Vbeta primers and 13 Jbeta primers. TCRdb's table, derived via immunoSEQ multiplex PCR, lists solely in-frame clones and lacks some. Among under 150,000 clones listed, about 78% were seen once. The sample taken for sequencing was PBMCs. These receptors all come from a human donor in good health.

The V call is TRBV5-4, the J call TRBJ2-3; D perhaps matches TRBD1 (7 bases). Trimming took 0 bases from V and 4 from J, leaving 15 bases between them. CDR3 length: 16 amino acids. Germline V CDR1 and CDR2: SGHNT, YYREEE (reference sequence). CDR3 residues: CASSLGGQGGADTQYF. The CDR3 DNA reads TGTGCCAGCAGCTTGGGAGGGCAGGGGGGAGCAGATACGCAGTATTTT.

The rearrangement uses TRBV9 and TRBJ1-1; 7 positions agree with TRBD1. The CDR3 extends over 15 amino acids. CDR1 is SGDLS, CDR2 YYNGEE, per germline. J lost 1 base, V lost 0 bases, and 3 bases had no gene match. The CDR3 nucleotides read TGTGCCAGCAGCGTAGAGGACAGGAGGAACACTGAAGCTTTCTTT. Its protein is CASSVEDRRNTEAFF. Looking up the rest from reference TRBV9 and TRBJ1-1 gives the full variable domain: DSGVTQTPKHLITATGQRVTLRCSPRSGDLSVYWYQQSLDQGLQFLIQYYNGEERAKGNILERFSAQQFPDLHSELNLSSLELGDSALYFCASSVEDRRNTEAFFGQGTRLTVV.

The chain employs TRBV9 and TRBJ2-1; 11 positions match TRBD2. The CDR3 consists of 16 residues. J lost 2 bases, V lost 0 bases, and 1 base had no gene match. Germline CDR1 is SGDLS and CDR2 is YYNGEE. The CDR3 DNA reads TGTGCCAGCAGCGTAGGACTAGCGGGGCCCTACAATGAGCAGTTCTTC. This encodes CASSVGLAGPYNEQFF.

About this clone: This may be a read error: a much more frequent sequence differs by one nucleotide. The chain joins TRBV5-4 to TRBJ2-7, with D tentatively TRBD2 (6 bases). The germline CDR1 and CDR2 sequences are SGHNT and YYREEE (reference sequence). Trimming removed 3 bases at V and 3 bases at J, with 7 bases between. This CDR3 region has 12 residues. The CDR3 sequence is CASSSDYYEQYF. The CDR3 DNA is TGTGCCAGCAGCTCGGACTACTACGAGCAGTACTTC.

This chain uses TRBV2 with TRBJ1-6, with a possible D match to TRBD1 (6 bases). The CDR3 consists of 16 residues. V was trimmed by 6 bases and J by 7 bases, leaving 19 bases between them. The V gene's germline CDR1 is SNHLY and CDR2 FYNNEI. The CDR3 DNA is TGTGCCAGCAGAGTAAGGACAGCCGTTTCAAATTCACCCCTCCACTTT. Encoded protein: CASRVRTAVSNSPLHF.

The gene calls are TRBV30 and TRBJ1-1; 8 bases agree with TRBD1. After removal of 1 base from V and 6 bases from J, the junction contained 13 bases not matched to a gene. Germline values: CDR1 GTSNPN, CDR2 SVGIG (reference sequence). The CDR3 spans 16 residues. CDR3 in amino acids: CAWSAARTGWIAEAFF. The DNA of the CDR3 is TGTGCCTGGAGTGCCGCCCGGACAGGGTGGATAGCTGAAGCTTTCTTT.

In this sample, this clone turned up once. The rearrangement links TRBV18 to TRBJ2-1; D might be TRBD2 (5 bases). The CDR3 totals 16 residues. V was trimmed by 4 bases and J by 1 base, leaving 14 bases between them. In germline, CDR1 is KGHSH, CDR2 LQKENI. CDR3 bases: TGTGCCAGCTCACGGGAGACCCTAGTTTCCTACAATGAGCAGTTCTTC. Translated: CASSRETLVSYNEQFF.

This chain joins TRBV12-5 and TRBJ2-5, with 9 bases identical to TRBD1. V trimming: 5 bases; J trimming: 4 bases; junction bases outside the gene matches: 11. Germline loops: CDR1 LGHNT, CDR2 FRNRAP. This CDR3 is 16 amino acids long. The DNA for the CDR3 is TGTGCTAGTGGTCCCGGGGACAGGGCATCGGGAGAGACCCAGTACTTC. This codes for CASGPGDRASGETQYF.

CDR3 in DNA: TGTGCCACTCGACTGCTCTCCTACAATGAGCAGTTCTTC. It is translated as CATRLLSYNEQFF. V is TRBV6-5 and J is TRBJ2-1; no definite D call. Per the germline V gene, CDR1 is MNHEY and CDR2 is SVGAGI. The CDR3 runs 13 residues. Trimming took 10 bases from V and 0 from J, leaving 10 bases between them.

The rearrangement links TRBV7-9 to TRBJ2-1; D is unresolved. Per the germline V gene, CDR1 is SEHNR and CDR2 is FQNEAQ (reference sequence). V was clipped by 5 bases and J by 3 bases, with 17 bases between them. This CDR3 is built from 16 residues. The CDR3 sequence is CASSLYATPLYNEQFF. In DNA form, the CDR3 reads TGTGCCAGCAGCCTATACGCGACACCCCTCTACAATGAGCAGTTCTTC.

This chain connects TRBV6-1 to TRBJ1-3, with a possible D match to TRBD1 (6 bases). CDR3 length: 14 residues. V was shortened by 2 bases and J by 4 bases, with 9 bases between the two germline ends. The V gene's germline CDR1 is MNHNS and CDR2 SASEGT. CDR3 region: CASSEIQGGNTIYF. The CDR3 nucleotides read TGTGCCAGCAGTGAAATACAGGGAGGAAACACCATATATTTT.

The rearrangement links TRBV7-3 to TRBJ2-3, with D possibly matching TRBD1 (6 bases). The CDR3 is 14 amino acids. Per the germline V gene, CDR1 is SGHTA and CDR2 is FQGTGA. Trimming took off 2 bases at V and 4 bases at J, with 10 bases between the two ends. The CDR3 region has the DNA TGTGCCAGCAGCTTAGATGGACAGTCAGATACGCAGTATTTT. Amino acid sequence: CASSLDGQSDTQYF. Complete variable domain (other parts from reference TRBV7-3 and TRBJ2-3): GAGVSQTPSNKVTEKGKYVELRCDPISGHTALYWYRQSLGQGPEFLIYFQGTGAADDSGLPNDRFFAVRPEGSVSTLKIQRTERGDSAVYLCASSLDGQSDTQYFGPGTRLTVL.

The rearrangement links TRBV7-9 to TRBJ1-1; 8 nucleotides agree with TRBD1. The ends lost 5 bases at V and 6 bases at J; junction bases unmatched: 11. This CDR3 has 15 residues. CDR1 SEHNR and CDR2 FQNEAQ come from the germline V gene (reference sequence). The CDR3 here is CASSRTETGDPEAFF. CDR3 nucleotides: TGTGCCAGCAGCCGGACAGAGACAGGGGACCCTGAAGCTTTCTTT.

The chain recombines TRBV7-3 with TRBJ2-7; D might be TRBD2 (7 bases). This CDR3 region has 15 residues. Germline V gene data show CDR1 as SGHTA and CDR2 as FQGTGA. With 0 bases removed from V and 6 bases from J, the gap between germline ends came to 15 bases. The CDR3 coding sequence is TGTGCCAGCAGCTTAACGGGAGGGGGGGCTTTCGAGCAGTACTTC. Translating it yields CASSLTGGGAFEQYF.

The chain is built from TRBV4-2 and TRBJ2-7, with a tentative D call TRBD1 (5 bases). The length of the CDR3 is 15 residues. V shed 0 bases and J shed 4 bases, with 13 bases lying between them. CDR1 LGHNA and CDR2 YNFKEQ come from the germline V gene. The CDR3 loop reads CASSQDLAQGYEQYF. The CDR3 nucleotides read TGTGCCAGCAGCCAAGATTTAGCCCAGGGATACGAGCAGTACTTC.

Concerning this clone itself: A junction end diverges from the germline sequence, so it may reflect a read error. The chain links TRBV7-7 to TRBJ2-2, with a tentative D call TRBD1 (5 bases). This CDR3 spans 17 amino acids. In germline, CDR1 is SSHAT, CDR2 FNYEAQ (reference sequence). The CDR3, as DNA: TGTGCTAGCAGCTTCCTCCCGTCGGCAGGGTACACCGGGGAGCTGTTTTTT. Translating it yields CASSFLPSAGYTGELFF.

The CDR3 DNA reads TGTGCCAGCAGCGTAGCTGGGGGGACTAGCCCGACAGATACGCAGTATTTT. Translation gives CASSVAGGTSPTDTQYF. The gene calls are TRBV9 and TRBJ2-3; 9 nucleotides line up with TRBD2. V lost 0 bases, J lost 3 bases, and 8 bases stayed unmatched. The CDR3 is 17 amino acids. The germline V gene has CDR1 SGDLS and CDR2 YYNGEE.

V and J are TRBV7-2 and TRBJ2-1; TRBD1 might be the D (6 bases). The CDR3 spans 16 residues. Germline V gene lookup returns CDR1 SGHTA and CDR2 FQGNSA. V shed 0 bases and J shed 10 bases, with 19 bases lying between them. The CDR3 loop reads CASSLAPIIRTAEQFF. The DNA of the CDR3 is TGTGCCAGCAGCTTAGCCCCGATAATCAGGACAGCGGAGCAGTTCTTC.

The chain joins TRBV6-5 to TRBJ2-2; weak D call: TRBD1 (6 bases). The germline V gene has CDR1 MNHEY and CDR2 SVGAGI. CDR3 length: 15 amino acids. Trimming removed 3 bases from V and 3 bases from J, with 11 bases in between. The CDR3 coding sequence is TGTGCCAGCAGTTATGGTGACAGGCACACCGGGGAGCTGTTTTTT. It translates to CASSYGDRHTGELFF.

This clone has a single count. The gene calls are TRBV11-2 and TRBJ1-1; tentatively, D is TRBD1 (5 bases). The ends were cut back, 0 bases at V and 6 bases at J, with 8 bases in the middle. Germline CDR1 reads SGHAT; CDR2 reads FQNNGV. The CDR3 has 13 amino acids. For the CDR3, the DNA is TGTGCCAGCAGCTTAGATTCAGGGTCTGAAGCTTTCTTT. It translates to CASSLDSGSEAFF. The full variable domain, in which reference TRBV11-2 and TRBJ1-1 provide the parts outside the CDR3, is EAGVAQSPRYKIIEKRQSVAFWCNPISGHATLYWYQQILGQGPKLLIQFQNNGVVDDSQLPKDRFSAERLKGVDSTLKIQPAKLEDSAVYLCASSLDSGSEAFFGQGTRLTVV.

This clone appeared a single time. V and J are TRBV7-2 and TRBJ1-1; D is perhaps TRBD1 (6 bases). Trimming took 0 bases from V and 7 from J, leaving 9 bases between them. The CDR3 contains 13 residues. Germline V gene sequence: CDR1 SGHTA, CDR2 FQGNSA. The CDR3 sequence is CASSLADSFEAFF. The CDR3, as DNA: TGTGCCAGCAGCTTAGCGGACAGTTTTGAAGCTTTCTTT.

The rearrangement uses TRBV4-3 and TRBJ2-3; 8 bases fit TRBD2. The CDR3 totals 16 residues. V shed 0 bases, J shed 2 bases, and the junction held 4 bases outside the gene matches. Germline V gives CDR1 LGHNA, CDR2 YSLEER. CDR3 DNA sequence: TGCGCCAGCAGCCAAGATCGGGAGGGAACCACAGATACGCAGTATTTT. Translation gives CASSQDREGTTDTQYF.

On this clone: A read error may produce the germline difference seen at one junction end. This sequence joins TRBV29-1 and TRBJ2-5, with D possibly being TRBD1 (6 bases). The germline gives CDR1 SQVTM, CDR2 ANQGSEA. The CDR3 spans 16 residues. The CDR3 spells CSVEGLRGASQETQYF. CDR3 DNA: TGCAGCGTGGAAGGCCTCAGGGGTGCGTCTCAAGAGACCCAGTACTTC. The variable domain in full, with the rest retrieved from reference TRBV29-1 and TRBJ2-5, is SAVISQKPSRDICQRGTSLTIQCQVDSQVTMMFWYRQQPGQSLTLIATANQGSEATYESGFVIDKFPISRPNLTFSTLTVSNMSPEDSSIYLCSVEGLRGASQETQYFGPGTRLLVL.

This sequence joins TRBV10-2 and TRBJ2-3, with 8 bases matching TRBD2. Trimming removed 10 bases from V and 1 base from J; junction bases left unmatched: 4. Germline CDR1 WSHSY, CDR2 SAAADI. The CDR3 runs to 13 residues. The DNA for the CDR3 is TGCGCCACCCCACTAGCGGGCACAGATACGCAGTATTTT. This gives the protein CATPLAGTDTQYF.

The V call is TRBV18, the J call TRBJ2-2; maybe TRBD2 (5 bases). The CDR3 has 16 amino acids. The germline V gene encodes CDR1 KGHSH and CDR2 LQKENI. Between the trimmed V and J ends, which lost 3 bases and 4 bases, there was a span of 15 bases. CDR3 sequence reads: CASSPRPGFTTGELFF. In DNA, the CDR3 is TGTGCCAGCTCACCGCGTCCGGGGTTCACCACCGGGGAGCTGTTTTTT.

The rearrangement uses TRBV7-2 and TRBJ1-2, with unresolved D. This CDR3 comprises 15 residues. V gave up 5 bases and J gave up 6 bases, with 19 bases separating them. CDR1 and CDR2 (germline): SGHTA, FQGNSA. The CDR3 spells CASSPSLGRNDGYTF. The CDR3 region has the DNA TGTGCCAGCAGCCCTTCCCTGGGCAGGAATGATGGCTACACCTTC.

This sequence joins TRBV7-2 and TRBJ2-7; a possible D gene is TRBD2 (6 bases). Germline V gene data show CDR1 as SGHTA and CDR2 as FQGNSA. The CDR3 is 15 residues long. V lost 6 bases, J lost 2 bases, and 17 bases lay in between. CDR3 sequence reads: CASSSWRDFTYEQYF. Here the CDR3 DNA reads TGTGCCAGCAGTTCATGGAGGGACTTCACCTACGAGCAGTACTTC.

The V call is TRBV9, the J call TRBJ2-2, with 12 bases aligning to TRBD2. Germline trimming cut 2 bases from V and 1 base from J; bases unmatched to any gene: 3. CDR1 and CDR2 from the germline V gene are SGDLS and YYNGEE. The CDR3 extends over 17 amino acids. CDR3 sequence (DNA): TGTGCCAGCAGCGTGCCACTAGCGGGGGGGAACACCGGGGAGCTGTTTTTT. It specifies CASSVPLAGGNTGELFF.

The table lists this clone with a count of one. The chain employs TRBV19 and TRBJ1-1; D is undetermined. The V end was cut by 3 bases, the J end by 6 bases, with 11 bases between. The CDR3 totals 13 residues. Germline V CDR1 and CDR2: LNHDA, SQIVND (reference sequence). The CDR3: CASSIGGSAEAFF. The CDR3 DNA follows: TGTGCCAGTAGTATTGGCGGAAGCGCTGAAGCTTTCTTT. Supplemented by reference TRBV19 and TRBJ1-1, the full variable domain reads DGGITQSPKYLFRKEGQNVTLSCEQNLNHDAMYWYRQDPGQGLRLIYYSQIVNDFQKGDIAEGYSVSREKKESFPLTVTSAQKNPTAFYLCASSIGGSAEAFFGQGTRLTVV.

This rearrangement joins TRBV16 to TRBJ1-5; D not certain. V was shortened by 0 bases and J by 0 bases, with 15 bases between the two germline ends. CDR1 is KGHSY and CDR2 is FQNENV in the germline V gene. This CDR3 has 18 residues. CDR3 amino acids: CASSQSRGRSGSNQPQHF. The CDR3 region has the DNA TGTGCCAGCAGCCAATCAAGAGGGCGGTCGGGTAGCAATCAGCCCCAGCATTTT.

The V call is TRBV7-2, the J call TRBJ1-6; possibly TRBD1 for D (6 bases). V gave up 6 bases and J gave up 4 bases, with 13 bases separating them. The CDR3 spans 15 residues. Germline assignment: CDR1 SGHTA and CDR2 FQGNSA. The CDR3 DNA follows: TGTGCCAGCAGTCCGCGGACAGAGTATAATTCACCCCTCCACTTT. It encodes CASSPRTEYNSPLHF.